These 5 T cell receptor beta chains originate from one sample sequenced in a study of cytomegalovirus exposure and HLA in healthy donors. PCR was performed using 60 Vbeta and 13 Jbeta primers. The protocol was immunoSEQ multiplex PCR, while the TCRdb copy is restricted to in-frame clones and leaves out a portion. The sample carries 130,000 or so clones, less than 75% recorded once. The sample comprised PBMCs. These receptors were obtained from a woman aged 40 to 50 in good health and CMV-seropositive.

The gene calls are TRBV29-1 and TRBJ2-3, with a weak D call TRBD1 (6 bases). Germline values: CDR1 SQVTM, CDR2 ANQGSEA. The CDR3 has 13 amino acids. Trimming removed 5 bases at V and 5 bases at J, with 14 bases between. The CDR3 DNA sequence: TGCAGCGTTCATGGCGGCAGGGGAGATACGCAGTATTTT. Amino acids: CSVHGGRGDTQYF.

The rearrangement links TRBV5-8 to TRBJ2-7; weak D call: TRBD2 (6 bases). The V end was cut by 10 bases, the J end by 1 base, with 21 bases between. Looked up from germline, CDR1 is SGHTS and CDR2 is YDEGEE. This CDR3 contains 15 residues. Here the CDR3 DNA reads TGTGCCGGGACTGAGACGACAGCTAGATCCTACGAGCAGTACTTC. This gives the protein CAGTETTARSYEQYF.

This clone was detected once. The rearrangement links TRBV19 to TRBJ2-1; TRBD1 agrees at 7 bases. Trimming at V came to 6 bases and at J to 0 bases, leaving 8 bases not matched to a gene. The CDR3 is 16 residues long. The germline CDR1 and CDR2 sequences are LNHDA and SQIVND (reference sequence). The CDR3 sequence is CASSSLGQSSYNEQFF. The CDR3 bases are TGTGCCAGTAGCAGCTTGGGACAGAGCTCCTACAATGAGCAGTTCTTC.

V gene TRBV7-3 combines with J gene TRBJ2-3, with TRBD2 identical over 14 bases. The CDR3 has 18 amino acids. The V gene's germline CDR1 is SGHTA and CDR2 FQGTGA. The trim removed 3 bases at V and 1 base at J, leaving 6 bases unmatched. The CDR3 DNA sequence: TGTGCCAGCAGCTTGACTAGCGGGGGGGGCGGAGGCACAGATACGCAGTATTTT. Residues: CASSLTSGGGGGTDTQYF.

This clone showed up just a few times. The chain has TRBV7-2 and TRBJ2-5; 9 positions match TRBD2. Germline assignment: CDR1 SGHTA and CDR2 FQGNSA. V shed 5 bases and J 5 bases; nucleotides not matched to a gene: 9. This CDR3 comprises 15 residues. The CDR3 here is CASSKPGLASETQYF. Here the CDR3 DNA reads TGTGCCAGCAGCAAACCGGGACTAGCATCCGAGACCCAGTACTTC.